This T cell receptor beta chain was recovered during a study of T cell responses to AZD1222 COVID-19 vaccine. Study observations and caveats: The study reported that nearly half of spike-specific TCRs target unmutated variant regions. White British donors predominated, females outnumbered males, and clonal diversity was possibly underestimated. At 160-218 and 743-854, vaccine-associated CD4 TCRs were dominant, and they spanned spike.

Generated by immunoSEQ multiplex PCR, the TCRdb table keeps only in-frame clones and is missing some. Of about 120,000 clones in the sample, approximately 91% were seen once. Germline lookup yields CDR1 MNHEY and CDR2 SVGAGI. The CDR3 is 10 amino acids. The germline V and J ends were trimmed by 8 bases and 3 bases, with 5 bases remaining between them. In regard to this clone: Its target is not known.

This chain links TRBV6-5 with TRBJ2-7; no definite D call. Sequenced here: peripheral blood, sampled on day 0 of AZD1222 vaccination. The TCR was taken from an adult in good health. The CDR3 region is CASGVYEQYF. The CDR3 DNA is TGTGCCAGCGGGGTCTACGAGCAGTACTTC.